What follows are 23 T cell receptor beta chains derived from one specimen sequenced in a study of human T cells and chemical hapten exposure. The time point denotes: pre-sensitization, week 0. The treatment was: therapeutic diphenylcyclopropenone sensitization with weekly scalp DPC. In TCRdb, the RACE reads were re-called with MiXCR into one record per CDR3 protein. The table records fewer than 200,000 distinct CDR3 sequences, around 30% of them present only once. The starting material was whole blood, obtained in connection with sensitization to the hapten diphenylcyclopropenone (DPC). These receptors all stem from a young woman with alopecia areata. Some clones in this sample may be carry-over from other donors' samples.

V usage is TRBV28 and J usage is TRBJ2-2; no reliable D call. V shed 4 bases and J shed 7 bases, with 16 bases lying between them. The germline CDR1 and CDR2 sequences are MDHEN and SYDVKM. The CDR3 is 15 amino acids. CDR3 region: CASSSPQAMGGELFF. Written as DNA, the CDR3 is TGTGCCAGCAGTTCCCCTCAGGCAATGGGCGGGGAGCTGTTTTTT.

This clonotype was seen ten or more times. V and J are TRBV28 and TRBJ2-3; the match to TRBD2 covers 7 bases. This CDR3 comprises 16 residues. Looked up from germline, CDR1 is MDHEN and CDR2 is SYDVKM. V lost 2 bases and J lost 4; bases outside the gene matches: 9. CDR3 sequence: CASSLMLADFSDTQYF. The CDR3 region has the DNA TGTGCCAGCAGTTTAATGCTAGCGGATTTTTCAGATACGCAGTATTTT.

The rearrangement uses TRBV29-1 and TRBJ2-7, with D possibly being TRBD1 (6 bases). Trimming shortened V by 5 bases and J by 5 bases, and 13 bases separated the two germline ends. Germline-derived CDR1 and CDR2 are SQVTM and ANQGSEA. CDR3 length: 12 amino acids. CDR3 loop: CSVIMGANEQYF. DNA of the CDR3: TGCAGCGTTATTATGGGGGCTAACGAGCAGTACTTC.

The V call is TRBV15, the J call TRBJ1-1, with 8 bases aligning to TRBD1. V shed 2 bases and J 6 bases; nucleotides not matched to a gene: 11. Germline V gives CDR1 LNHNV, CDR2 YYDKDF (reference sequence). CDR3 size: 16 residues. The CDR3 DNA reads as TGTGCCACCAGCAGATCTCCGACAGGGGTTTGGGCTGAAGCTTTCTTT. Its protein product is CATSRSPTGVWAEAFF.

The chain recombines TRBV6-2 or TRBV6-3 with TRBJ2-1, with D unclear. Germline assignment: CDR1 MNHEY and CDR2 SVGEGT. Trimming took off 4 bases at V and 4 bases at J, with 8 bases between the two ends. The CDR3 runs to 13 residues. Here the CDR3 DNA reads TGTGCCAGCAGTTTTTCAAGGTACAATGAGCAGTTCTTC. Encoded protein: CASSFSRYNEQFF.

In nucleotides, the CDR3 is TGCGCCAGCAGCCGTCAGGGGGCGGATGAGCAGTTCTTC. It codes for CASSRQGADEQFF. This chain uses TRBV5-1 with TRBJ2-1; 8 nucleotides line up with TRBD1. Germline V CDR1 and CDR2: SGHRS, YFSETQ. The CDR3 spans 13 residues. V lost 4 bases and J lost 8; bases outside the gene matches: 5.

The CDR3 spells CASSSPLQVNYGYTF. CDR3 DNA: TGTGCCAGCAGCTCCCCCCTGCAGGTTAACTATGGCTACACCTTC. The chain combines TRBV7-9 with TRBJ1-2; D uncertain. This CDR3 has 15 amino acids. Germline CDR1 SEHNR, CDR2 FQNEAQ (reference sequence). The V end lost 4 bases, the J end lost 1 base, and 13 bases lay between the germline ends.

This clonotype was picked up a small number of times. In nucleotides, the CDR3 is TGTGCCAGCAGCTTAGTCGCGATGGGATCTGGCTACACCTTC. This translates into CASSLVAMGSGYTF. The chain joins TRBV7-8 to TRBJ1-2, with D uncertain. Germline V gives CDR1 SGHVS, CDR2 FQNEAQ. This CDR3 is 14 amino acids long. V lost 1 base, J lost 7 bases, and 13 bases lay in between.

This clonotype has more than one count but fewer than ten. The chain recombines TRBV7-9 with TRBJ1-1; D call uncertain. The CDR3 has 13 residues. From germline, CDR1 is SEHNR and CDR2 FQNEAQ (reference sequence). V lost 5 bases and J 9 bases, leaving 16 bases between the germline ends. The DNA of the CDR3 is TGTGCCAGCAGCCTGCGTCGGGATCCTAAAGCTTTCTTT. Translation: CASSLRRDPKAFF.

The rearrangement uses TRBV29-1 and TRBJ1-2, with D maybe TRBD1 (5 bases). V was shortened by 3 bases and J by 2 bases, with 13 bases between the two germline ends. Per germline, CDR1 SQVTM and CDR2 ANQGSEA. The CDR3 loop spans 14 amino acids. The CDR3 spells CSVEQGGVNYGYTF. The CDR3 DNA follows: TGCAGCGTTGAGCAGGGAGGAGTGAACTATGGCTACACCTTC.

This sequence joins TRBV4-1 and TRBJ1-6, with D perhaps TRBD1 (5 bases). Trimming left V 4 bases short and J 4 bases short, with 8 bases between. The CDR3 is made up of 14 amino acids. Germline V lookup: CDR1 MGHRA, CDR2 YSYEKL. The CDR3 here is CASSPRQYNSPLHF. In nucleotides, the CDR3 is TGCGCCAGCAGCCCCCGACAGTATAATTCACCCCTCCACTTT.

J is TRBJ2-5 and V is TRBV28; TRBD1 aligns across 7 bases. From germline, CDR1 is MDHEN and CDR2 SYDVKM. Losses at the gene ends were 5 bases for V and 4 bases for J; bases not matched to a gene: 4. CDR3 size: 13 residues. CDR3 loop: CASSGQARETQYF. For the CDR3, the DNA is TGTGCCAGCAGTGGACAGGCTCGAGAGACCCAGTACTTC.

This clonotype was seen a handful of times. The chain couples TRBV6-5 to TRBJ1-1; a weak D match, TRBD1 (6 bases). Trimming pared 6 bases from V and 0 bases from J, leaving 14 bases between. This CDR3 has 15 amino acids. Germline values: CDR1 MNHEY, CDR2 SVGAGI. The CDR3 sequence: CASSRPGQMNTEAFF. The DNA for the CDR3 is TGTGCCAGCAGCAGACCGGGACAAATGAACACTGAAGCTTTCTTT.

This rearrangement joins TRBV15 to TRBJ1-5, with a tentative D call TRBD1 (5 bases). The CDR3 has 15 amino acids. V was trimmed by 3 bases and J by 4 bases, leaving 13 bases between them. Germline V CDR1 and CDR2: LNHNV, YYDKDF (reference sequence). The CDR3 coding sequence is TGTGCCACCAGCAGGAGGGGCCCGGGGAATCAGCCCCAGCATTTT. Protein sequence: CATSRRGPGNQPQHF.

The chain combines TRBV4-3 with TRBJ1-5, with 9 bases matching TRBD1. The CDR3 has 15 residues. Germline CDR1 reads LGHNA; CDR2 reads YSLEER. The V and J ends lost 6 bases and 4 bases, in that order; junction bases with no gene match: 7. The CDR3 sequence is CASSRDREDNQPQHF. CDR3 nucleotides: TGCGCCAGCAGTCGGGACAGGGAGGATAATCAGCCCCAGCATTTT.

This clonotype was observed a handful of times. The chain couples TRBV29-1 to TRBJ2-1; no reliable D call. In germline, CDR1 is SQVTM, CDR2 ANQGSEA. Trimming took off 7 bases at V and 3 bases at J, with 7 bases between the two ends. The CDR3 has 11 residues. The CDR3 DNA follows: TGCAGCGGCCGTGTCTACAATGAGCAGTTCTTC. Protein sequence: CSGRVYNEQFF.

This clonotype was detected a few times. The CDR3 spells CASSNRVRLAGHNEQFF. The CDR3, as DNA: TGTGCCAGCAGCAACAGGGTACGGCTAGCGGGACACAATGAGCAGTTCTTC. The chain uses TRBV7-9 and TRBJ2-1; TRBD2 aligns across 9 bases. In germline, CDR1 is SEHNR, CDR2 FQNEAQ (reference sequence). The CDR3 runs 17 residues. The J segment lost 5 bases and the V segment lost 5 bases, leaving 13 bases of the junction unmatched.

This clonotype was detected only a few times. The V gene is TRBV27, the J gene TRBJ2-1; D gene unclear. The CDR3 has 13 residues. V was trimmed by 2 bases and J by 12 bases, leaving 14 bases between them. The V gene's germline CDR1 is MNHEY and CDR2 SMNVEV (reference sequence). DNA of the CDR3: TGTGCCAGCAGTTTAGTTTCCCAGAACAGGCAGTTCTTC. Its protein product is CASSLVSQNRQFF.

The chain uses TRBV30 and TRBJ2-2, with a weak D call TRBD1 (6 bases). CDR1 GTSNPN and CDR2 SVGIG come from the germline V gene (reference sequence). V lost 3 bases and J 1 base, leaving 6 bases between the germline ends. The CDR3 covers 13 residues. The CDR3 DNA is TGTGCCTGGAGACAGGGGAACACCGGGGAGCTGTTTTTT. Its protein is CAWRQGNTGELFF.

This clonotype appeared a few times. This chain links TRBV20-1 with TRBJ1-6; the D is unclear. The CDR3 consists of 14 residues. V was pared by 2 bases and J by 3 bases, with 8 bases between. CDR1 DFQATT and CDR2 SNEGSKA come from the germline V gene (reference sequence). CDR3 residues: CSARPGDYNSPLHF. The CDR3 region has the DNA TGCAGTGCTAGACCCGGGGACTATAATTCACCCCTCCACTTT.

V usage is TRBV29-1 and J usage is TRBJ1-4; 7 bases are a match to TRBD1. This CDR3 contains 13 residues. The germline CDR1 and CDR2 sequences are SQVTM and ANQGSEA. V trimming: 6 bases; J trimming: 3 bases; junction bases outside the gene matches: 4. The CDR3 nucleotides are TGCAGCGTATTGACAGGGCCTAATGAAAAACTGTTTTTT. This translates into CSVLTGPNEKLFF.

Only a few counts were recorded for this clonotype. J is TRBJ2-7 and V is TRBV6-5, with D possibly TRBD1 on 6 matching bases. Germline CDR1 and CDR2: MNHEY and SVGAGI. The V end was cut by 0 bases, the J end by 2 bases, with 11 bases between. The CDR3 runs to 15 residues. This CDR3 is CASSYSVQGTYEQYF. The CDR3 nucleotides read TGTGCCAGCAGTTACTCGGTTCAGGGGACCTACGAGCAGTACTTC.

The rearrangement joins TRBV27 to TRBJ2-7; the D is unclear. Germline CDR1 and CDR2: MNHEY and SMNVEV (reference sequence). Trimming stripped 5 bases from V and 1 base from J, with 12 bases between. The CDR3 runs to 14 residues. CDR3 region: CASSPLDSSYEQYF. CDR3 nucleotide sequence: TGTGCCAGCAGTCCCCTCGATAGTTCCTACGAGCAGTACTTC.